This passage covers 16 T cell receptor beta chains from one sample sequenced in a study of T cell responses to AZD1222 COVID-19 vaccine. Generated by immunoSEQ multiplex PCR, the TCRdb table keeps only in-frame clones and is missing some. Among roughly 120,000 clones listed, more than 75% were seen once. The sample was peripheral blood, taken on day 0 of AZD1222 vaccination. The source of these receptors is an adult in good health.

J is TRBJ1-4 and V is TRBV27; 9 bases match TRBD1. This CDR3 is 15 amino acids long. The germline V gene encodes CDR1 MNHEY and CDR2 SMNVEV (reference sequence). The J segment lost 7 bases and the V segment lost 6 bases, leaving 9 bases of the junction unmatched. CDR3 region: CASSLSGTGREKLFF. CDR3 DNA sequence: TGTGCCAGCAGCCTCTCCGGGACAGGGCGTGAAAAACTGTTTTTT.

V usage is TRBV18 and J usage is TRBJ2-1, with D unresolved. The length of the CDR3 is 12 residues. Trimming took 2 bases from V and 10 from J, leaving 9 bases between them. Germline CDR1 and CDR2: KGHSH and LQKENI. The CDR3 nucleotides read TGTGCCAGCTCACCAGAACGAGAAGAGCAGTTCTTC. Amino acid sequence: CASSPEREEQFF.

The chain recombines TRBV19 with TRBJ1-5; no firm D call. The CDR3 runs to 14 residues. V was trimmed by 5 bases and J by 5 bases, leaving 13 bases between them. Germline assignment: CDR1 LNHDA and CDR2 SQIVND (reference sequence). The chain's CDR3 is CASSLGRNYQPQHF. The DNA of the CDR3 is TGTGCCAGTAGTCTCGGACGGAACTATCAGCCCCAGCATTTT.

This clone was seen a handful of times. This rearrangement joins TRBV2 to TRBJ2-6; D ambiguous. CDR3 length equals 14 residues. The V end lost 8 bases, the J end lost 3 bases, and 11 bases lay between the germline ends. Germline V lookup: CDR1 SNHLY, CDR2 FYNNEI. CDR3 DNA sequence: TGTGCCAGCCTGTCCCTGGGTGGGGCCAACGTCCTGACTTTC. Translation gives CASLSLGGANVLTF.

This clone was detected a few times. This sequence joins TRBV5-1 and TRBJ2-5; 11 bases are shared with TRBD2. This CDR3 is built from 18 residues. Losses at the gene ends were 0 bases for V and 4 bases for J; bases not matched to a gene: 11. Germline loops: CDR1 SGHRS, CDR2 YFSETQ. The CDR3 protein is CASSLGLAGSSYVETQYF. CDR3 nucleotide sequence: TGCGCCAGCAGCTTGGGACTAGCGGGGTCATCGTACGTAGAGACCCAGTACTTC.

The V call is TRBV19, the J call TRBJ2-6, with unresolved D. This CDR3 has 13 residues. V gave up 4 bases and J gave up 4 bases, with 5 bases separating them. Germline CDR1 and CDR2: LNHDA and SQIVND (reference sequence). DNA for the CDR3: TGTGCCAGTAGTACAACAGGGGCCAACGTCCTGACTTTC. This sequence encodes CASSTTGANVLTF. The whole variable domain, filled in from reference TRBV19 and TRBJ2-6, reads DGGITQSPKYLFRKEGQNVTLSCEQNLNHDAMYWYRQDPGQGLRLIYYSQIVNDFQKGDIAEGYSVSREKKESFPLTVTSAQKNPTAFYLCASSTTGANVLTFGAGSRLTVL.

This rearrangement joins TRBV28 to TRBJ2-1; D is undetermined. V was pared by 6 bases and J by 6 bases, with 9 bases between. The CDR3 contains 12 residues. CDR1 is MDHEN and CDR2 is SYDVKM in the germline V gene. The CDR3 coding sequence is TGTGCCAGCAGCCAGATGAGCAATGAGCAGTTCTTC. This codes for CASSQMSNEQFF.

V usage is TRBV11-1 and J usage is TRBJ1-5, with a possible D match to TRBD1 (5 bases). Germline assignment: CDR1 SGHAT and CDR2 FQDESV (reference sequence). The CDR3 is 15 residues long. The germline V and J ends were trimmed by 1 base and 4 bases, with 11 bases remaining between them. The CDR3: CASSLGAWGNQPQHF. The CDR3 DNA reads TGTGCCAGCAGCTTAGGGGCGTGGGGGAATCAGCCCCAGCATTTT.

This chain connects TRBV19 to TRBJ2-1; TRBD2 matches 15 bases. V trimming: 4 bases; J trimming: 6 bases; junction bases outside the gene matches: 7. This CDR3 comprises 17 residues. CDR1 LNHDA and CDR2 SQIVND come from the germline V gene (reference sequence). The chain's CDR3 is CASSTRRTSGRANEQFF. For the CDR3, the DNA is TGTGCCAGTAGTACAAGACGGACTAGCGGGAGGGCCAATGAGCAGTTCTTC.

The chain recombines TRBV24-1 with TRBJ2-3; the D gene could be TRBD1 or TRBD2 (5 bases each). The CDR3 has 16 residues. From germline, CDR1 is KGHDR and CDR2 SFDVKD. Trimming removed 1 base from V and 0 bases from J, with 10 bases in between. The CDR3 sequence: CATSDFWDGSTDTQYF. The CDR3 bases are TGTGCCACCAGTGATTTTTGGGACGGAAGCACAGATACGCAGTATTTT.

The V and J genes are TRBV19 and TRBJ1-1; D is uncertain. The CDR3 sequence is 15 residues long. Germline V lookup: CDR1 LNHDA, CDR2 SQIVND (reference sequence). V lost 6 bases, J lost 4 bases, and 18 bases lay in between. The CDR3 DNA sequence: TGTGCCAGTAGCCCGGGCCAAGTCATGGCCACTGAAGCTTTCTTT. It codes for CASSPGQVMATEAFF.

The chain employs TRBV27 and TRBJ2-6; D may be TRBD1 (5 bases). V lost 6 bases and J lost 5, with 17 bases in between. The CDR3 is made up of 16 amino acids. The V gene's germline CDR1 is MNHEY and CDR2 SMNVEV (reference sequence). CDR3 in DNA: TGTGCCAGCAGCACCCGAGACAGTGGAAGGGCCAACGTCCTGACTTTC. This translates into CASSTRDSGRANVLTF.

The rearrangement joins TRBV24-1 to TRBJ2-3; D is ambiguous. V was shortened by 3 bases and J by 0 bases, with 9 bases between the two germline ends. The CDR3 spans 15 residues. Germline loops: CDR1 KGHDR, CDR2 SFDVKD. The DNA for the CDR3 is TGTGCCACCAGTGATATGGGCAGCAGCACAGATACGCAGTATTTT. Encoded protein: CATSDMGSSTDTQYF.

The gene calls are TRBV7-3 and TRBJ2-5; tentative D call: TRBD1 (6 bases). Germline CDR1 is SGHTA and CDR2 is FQGTGA. V dropped 5 bases and J dropped 1 base, with 14 bases sitting between them. The CDR3 covers 15 residues. The CDR3 DNA reads TGTGCCAGCAGCCCAACCAGGGGACCCCAAGAGACCCAGTACTTC. This encodes CASSPTRGPQETQYF.

The V call is TRBV19, the J call TRBJ2-7; weak D call: TRBD1 (6 bases). V was pared by 6 bases and J by 2 bases, with 8 bases between. The CDR3 consists of 12 residues. The V gene's germline CDR1 is LNHDA and CDR2 SQIVND (reference sequence). CDR3 DNA sequence: TGTGCCAGTAGGGGGACAACCTACGAGCAGTACTTC. Protein product: CASRGTTYEQYF.

The CDR3 region has the DNA TGTGCCAGCAGCTTCGACAGGGGGGCCTACAATGAGCAGTTCTTC. Translated: CASSFDRGAYNEQFF. The chain employs TRBV7-2 and TRBJ2-1; 9 positions match TRBD1. The CDR3 covers 15 residues. Trimming cost V 3 bases and J 2 bases; bases outside gene matches: 2. Germline CDR1 is SGHTA and CDR2 is FQGNSA.